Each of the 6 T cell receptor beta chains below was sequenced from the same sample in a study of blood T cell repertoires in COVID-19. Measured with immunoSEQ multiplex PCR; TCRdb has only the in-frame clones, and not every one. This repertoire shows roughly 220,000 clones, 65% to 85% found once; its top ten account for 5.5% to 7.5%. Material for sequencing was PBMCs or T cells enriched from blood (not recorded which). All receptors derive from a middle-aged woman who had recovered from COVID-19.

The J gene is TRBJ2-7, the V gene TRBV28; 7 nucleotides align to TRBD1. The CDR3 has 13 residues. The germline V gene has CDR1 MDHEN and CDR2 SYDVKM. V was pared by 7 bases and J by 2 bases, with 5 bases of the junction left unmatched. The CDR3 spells CASKTGFTYEQYF. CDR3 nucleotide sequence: TGTGCCAGCAAGACAGGGTTTACCTACGAGCAGTACTTC.

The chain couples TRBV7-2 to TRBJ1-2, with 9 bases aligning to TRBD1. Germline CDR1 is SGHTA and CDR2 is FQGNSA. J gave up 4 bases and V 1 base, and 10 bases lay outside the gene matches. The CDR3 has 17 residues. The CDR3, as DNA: TGTGCCAGCAGCTTAGGGTCCGCGGACAGGGGATCCTATGGCTACACCTTC. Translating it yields CASSLGSADRGSYGYTF.

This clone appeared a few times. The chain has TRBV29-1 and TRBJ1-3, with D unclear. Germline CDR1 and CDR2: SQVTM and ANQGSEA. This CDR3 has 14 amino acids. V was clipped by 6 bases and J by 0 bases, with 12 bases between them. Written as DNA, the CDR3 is TGCAGCGTCCTAGATACGACCTCTGGAAACACCATATATTTT. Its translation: CSVLDTTSGNTIYF.

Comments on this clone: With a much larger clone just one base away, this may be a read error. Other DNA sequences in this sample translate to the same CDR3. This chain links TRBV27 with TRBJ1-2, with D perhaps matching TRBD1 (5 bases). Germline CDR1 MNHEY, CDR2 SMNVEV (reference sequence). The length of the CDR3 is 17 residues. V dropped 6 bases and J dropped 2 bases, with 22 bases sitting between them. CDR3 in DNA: TGTGCCAGCAGCCGCGGCGGGGGGTCTGCTGGAAACTATGGCTACACCTTC. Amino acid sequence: CASSRGGGSAGNYGYTF.

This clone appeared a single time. The CDR3 region is CASRLPGQGMSYEQYF. CDR3 DNA: TGTGCCAGCCGGCTACCGGGACAGGGGATGAGCTACGAGCAGTACTTC. The V call is TRBV28, the J call TRBJ2-7, with 10 bases identical to TRBD1. V lost 8 bases to trimming and J lost 3 bases; unmatched junction nucleotides: 13. Per the germline V gene, CDR1 is MDHEN and CDR2 is SYDVKM. The CDR3 is 16 amino acids.

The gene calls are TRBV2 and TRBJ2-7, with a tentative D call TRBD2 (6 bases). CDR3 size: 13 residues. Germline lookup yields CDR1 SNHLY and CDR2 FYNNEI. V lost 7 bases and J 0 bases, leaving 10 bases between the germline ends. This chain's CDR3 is CASNREYSYEQYF. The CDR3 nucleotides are TGTGCCAGCAACCGGGAGTACTCCTACGAGCAGTACTTC.